Below, 26 T cell receptor beta chains from the same sample are listed, as sequenced in a study of blood T cell repertoires in COVID-19. Produced via immunoSEQ multiplex PCR; TCRdb's table is partial and in-frame only. The sample lists about 140,000 clones, roughly 79% seen once, with around 3.2% in the top ten. Sequences were obtained from PBMCs or T cells enriched from blood (not recorded which). These receptors all stem from a woman between 45 and 65 years old who had recovered from COVID-19.

The rearrangement uses TRBV28 and TRBJ2-5; 9 bases line up with TRBD1. J was trimmed by 5 bases and V by 9 bases; bases with no gene match: 7. The length of the CDR3 is 13 residues. Germline V gene sequence: CDR1 MDHEN, CDR2 SYDVKM. DNA of the CDR3: TGTGCCAGTAGGGACAGGGATGCGGAGACCCAGTACTTC. It yields the protein CASRDRDAETQYF. Supplemented by reference TRBV28 and TRBJ2-5, the full variable domain reads DVKVTQSSRYLVKRTGEKVFLECVQDMDHENMFWYRQDPGLGLRLIYFSYDVKMKEKGDIPEGYSVSREKKERFSLILESASTNQTSMYLCASRDRDAETQYFGPGTRLLVL.

The V and J genes are TRBV9 and TRBJ2-7, with TRBD2 identical over 8 bases. The trim removed 3 bases at V and 1 base at J, leaving 12 bases unmatched. CDR3 length: 17 residues. Germline V gene data show CDR1 as SGDLS and CDR2 as YYNGEE. CDR3 coding DNA: TGTGCCAGCAGCGCCAGCGGCGGCGGGGGGAGGTCCTACGAGCAGTACTTC. It yields the protein CASSASGGGGRSYEQYF. Complete variable domain (other parts from reference TRBV9 and TRBJ2-7): DSGVTQTPKHLITATGQRVTLRCSPRSGDLSVYWYQQSLDQGLQFLIQYYNGEERAKGNILERFSAQQFPDLHSELNLSSLELGDSALYFCASSASGGGGRSYEQYFGPGTRLTVT.

The chain carries TRBV5-1 and TRBJ1-5; possibly TRBD1 for D (6 bases). The V gene's germline CDR1 is SGHRS and CDR2 YFSETQ. The CDR3 loop spans 16 amino acids. Trimming cost V 0 bases and J 0 bases, with 10 bases left between them. The CDR3 sequence: CASSLDGTSSNQPQHF. In DNA, the CDR3 is TGCGCCAGCAGCTTGGACGGGACAAGTAGCAATCAGCCCCAGCATTTT.

The chain is built from TRBV28 and TRBJ1-2; possible D gene TRBD1, 6 bases. Germline V gives CDR1 MDHEN, CDR2 SYDVKM. V lost 3 bases and J lost 4, with 12 bases in between. The length of the CDR3 is 14 residues. CDR3 sequence: CASSFGQSFYGYTF. The CDR3 DNA reads as TGTGCCAGCAGTTTCGGACAGAGTTTCTATGGCTACACCTTC.

The chain is built from TRBV7-9 and TRBJ2-7, with 10 bases lining up with TRBD2. CDR3 length: 15 residues. V was clipped by 1 base and J by 3 bases; unmatched bases: 3. CDR1 and CDR2 (germline): SEHNR, FQNEAQ (reference sequence). The DNA for the CDR3 is TGTGCCAGCAGCTTAGGGACTAGCGGCTACTACGAGCAGTACTTC. It is translated as CASSLGTSGYYEQYF.

The V call is TRBV6-5, the J call TRBJ2-7, with D tentatively TRBD2 (5 bases). Trimming removed 6 bases from V and 2 bases from J, with 11 bases in between. Germline lookup yields CDR1 MNHEY and CDR2 SVGAGI. The CDR3 totals 13 residues. The CDR3 nucleotides are TGTGCCAGCAGGGACTCTCTAACCTACGAGCAGTACTTC. It codes for CASRDSLTYEQYF.

In DNA form, the CDR3 reads TGTGCCAGCAGCCTGGGAACAGGAAACACTGAAGCTTTCTTT. Translated, it gives CASSLGTGNTEAFF. The genes are TRBV3-1 (or the pseudogene TRBV3-2) and TRBJ1-1; a weak D match, TRBD1 (5 bases). V shed 4 bases and J shed 2 bases, with 11 bases lying between them. The germline V gene has CDR1 LGHDT and CDR2 YNNKEL (reference sequence). The CDR3 sequence is 14 residues long.

The chain recombines TRBV5-6 with TRBJ1-1, with D unresolved. This CDR3 comprises 14 residues. Per the germline V gene, CDR1 is SGHDT and CDR2 is YYEEEE. Trimming pared 1 base from V and 0 bases from J, leaving 7 bases between. CDR3: CASSLILLNTEAFF. Here the CDR3 DNA reads TGTGCCAGCAGCTTGATACTCTTGAACACTGAAGCTTTCTTT.

The CDR3 DNA sequence: TGTGCCAGCCGGGAGGGCCCTGGAAACACCATATATTTT. Protein: CASREGPGNTIYF. This rearrangement joins TRBV5-6 to TRBJ1-3, with D unclear. Germline CDR1 is SGHDT and CDR2 is YYEEEE. V was trimmed by 7 bases and J by 2 bases, leaving 10 bases between them. The CDR3 runs 13 residues.

V is TRBV5-6 and J is TRBJ1-1; 8 nucleotides agree with TRBD1. Germline CDR1 reads SGHDT; CDR2 reads YYEEEE. The CDR3 sequence is 14 residues long. V shed 5 bases and J 1 base; nucleotides not matched to a gene: 4. The DNA of the CDR3 is TGTGCCAGCAGACCCGGGACAGGGAACACTGAAGCTTTCTTT. Translation: CASRPGTGNTEAFF.

This clone was detected a few times. The rearrangement uses TRBV3-1 (or the pseudogene TRBV3-2) and TRBJ1-4, with D unclear. The CDR3 runs 16 residues. Trimming removed 4 bases from V and 0 bases from J, with 12 bases in between. Germline V gives CDR1 LGHDT, CDR2 YNNKEL (reference sequence). This CDR3 is CASSRTGYATNEKLFF. The CDR3 DNA follows: TGTGCCAGCAGCCGTACCGGGTACGCAACTAATGAAAAACTGTTTTTT.

The gene calls are TRBV7-3 and TRBJ1-1, with 7 bases that match TRBD1. With 5 bases clipped from V and 2 bases from J, the junction kept 5 bases outside the gene matches. There are 14 residues in the CDR3. CDR1 SGHTA and CDR2 FQGTGA come from the germline V gene. The CDR3 DNA sequence: TGTGCCAGCAGCCCCCACAGGGGCAACACTGAAGCTTTCTTT. It encodes CASSPHRGNTEAFF.

This clone was counted only a few times. V usage is TRBV27 and J usage is TRBJ1-2; D gene ambiguous. Between the trimmed V and J ends, which lost 0 bases and 7 bases, there was a span of 9 bases. Germline CDR1 MNHEY, CDR2 SMNVEV (reference sequence). The CDR3 contains 13 residues. The CDR3 nucleotides read TGTGCCAGCAGTTTATCCGGAGGCTCTGGCTACACCTTC. Protein sequence: CASSLSGGSGYTF.

J is TRBJ2-2 and V is TRBV7-3; D remains unclear. The germline CDR1 and CDR2 sequences are SGHTA and FQGTGA. V was pared by 6 bases and J by 2 bases, with 13 bases between. This CDR3 is built from 15 residues. CDR3 DNA sequence: TGTGCCAGCAGTCAAGATATAGCCAACACCGGGGAGCTGTTTTTT. Translating gives CASSQDIANTGELFF. The variable domain in full, with the rest retrieved from reference TRBV7-3 and TRBJ2-2, is GAGVSQTPSNKVTEKGKYVELRCDPISGHTALYWYRQSLGQGPEFLIYFQGTGAADDSGLPNDRFFAVRPEGSVSTLKIQRTERGDSAVYLCASSQDIANTGELFFGEGSRLTVL.

The chain uses TRBV7-3 and TRBJ1-2; 10 bases agree with TRBD1. The J segment lost 5 bases and the V segment lost 5 bases, leaving 2 bases of the junction unmatched. Germline V lookup: CDR1 SGHTA, CDR2 FQGTGA. This CDR3 region has 13 residues. Here the CDR3 reads CASSAGQGYGYTF. The CDR3 nucleotides are TGTGCCAGCAGCGCGGGACAGGGGTATGGCTACACCTTC.

This chain connects TRBV20-1 to TRBJ1-1; D unclear. The CDR3 runs 11 residues. V lost 0 bases and J lost 5, with 4 bases in between. Germline V gene lookup returns CDR1 DFQATT and CDR2 SNEGSKA (reference sequence). The CDR3 reads CSARDQTEAFF. The DNA of the CDR3 is TGCAGTGCTAGAGATCAGACTGAAGCTTTCTTT.

J is TRBJ1-1 and V is TRBV4-2; D is unresolved. CDR1 is LGHNA and CDR2 is YNFKEQ in the germline V gene. The CDR3 length is 12 residues. V dropped 1 base and J dropped 6 bases, with 6 bases sitting between them. The CDR3 is CASSQGASEAFF. The DNA of the CDR3 is TGTGCCAGCAGCCAAGGCGCCTCTGAAGCTTTCTTT.

The V call is TRBV10-3, the J call TRBJ1-1; D perhaps matches TRBD1 (5 bases). V lost 10 bases, J lost 5 bases, and 17 bases lay in between. The CDR3 contains 13 residues. CDR1 and CDR2 from the germline V gene are ENHRY and SYGVKD. In DNA form, the CDR3 reads TGTGCCACCGGCCCATCGGCAGGGACTGAAGCTTTCTTT. As protein: CATGPSAGTEAFF.

This clone has only one observation. The rearrangement uses TRBV11-2 and TRBJ1-6; tentative D call: TRBD1 (6 bases). From germline, CDR1 is SGHAT and CDR2 FQNNGV. Deletions cut 3 bases from V and 0 bases from J, with 15 bases between. The length of the CDR3 is 18 residues. The CDR3 spells CASSFGSTGSSYNSPLHF. The CDR3 region has the DNA TGTGCCAGCAGCTTCGGGTCCACAGGGAGCTCCTATAATTCACCCCTCCACTTT. Drawing the rest from reference TRBV11-2 and TRBJ1-6, the complete variable domain is EAGVAQSPRYKIIEKRQSVAFWCNPISGHATLYWYQQILGQGPKLLIQFQNNGVVDDSQLPKDRFSAERLKGVDSTLKIQPAKLEDSAVYLCASSFGSTGSSYNSPLHFGNGTRLTVT.

The V and J genes are TRBV3-1 (or the pseudogene TRBV3-2) and TRBJ2-3; 10 nucleotides agree with TRBD2. V shed 6 bases and J 6 bases; nucleotides not matched to a gene: 12. The germline CDR1 and CDR2 sequences are LGHDT and YNNKEL (reference sequence). The CDR3 is 16 residues long. CDR3 residues: CASSVRAGGLSDTQYF. The DNA for the CDR3 is TGTGCCAGCAGTGTCAGAGCGGGAGGGCTATCGGATACGCAGTATTTT.

V usage is TRBV27 and J usage is TRBJ2-7; possibly TRBD1 for D (6 bases). Trimming pared 6 bases from V and 0 bases from J, leaving 24 bases between. The CDR3 loop spans 18 amino acids. The germline gives CDR1 MNHEY, CDR2 SMNVEV (reference sequence). Here the CDR3 reads CASRLRDTGSALSYEQYF. CDR3 nucleotides: TGTGCCAGCAGGCTCCGGGACACCGGATCTGCGCTCTCCTACGAGCAGTACTTC.

The chain is built from TRBV29-1 and TRBJ1-1, with D perhaps matching TRBD1 (5 bases). The CDR3 contains 14 residues. V lost 5 bases, J lost 0 bases, and 13 bases lay in between. Per germline, CDR1 SQVTM and CDR2 ANQGSEA. The CDR3 bases are TGCAGCGTTAGGGGACTGTCTGTGAACACTGAAGCTTTCTTT. As protein: CSVRGLSVNTEAFF.

The rearrangement links TRBV9 to TRBJ1-1; no firm D call. Per germline, CDR1 SGDLS and CDR2 YYNGEE. The V end was cut by 3 bases, the J end by 1 base, with 10 bases between. The CDR3 loop spans 14 amino acids. As DNA, the CDR3 is TGTGCCAGCAGCGCCCGGGGAGGGAACACTGAAGCTTTCTTT. Translating it yields CASSARGGNTEAFF.

J is TRBJ2-5 and V is TRBV28; 7 positions agree with TRBD2. V lost 3 bases, J lost 4 bases, and 2 bases stayed unmatched. The CDR3 is made up of 13 amino acids. Germline CDR1 is MDHEN and CDR2 is SYDVKM. Written as DNA, the CDR3 is TGTGCCAGCAGTTTTTTAGCGGGAGAGACCCAGTACTTC. The encoded protein is CASSFLAGETQYF.

The CDR3 protein is CASSPRTGGAVNEKLFF. Written as DNA, the CDR3 is TGTGCCAGTAGTCCGAGGACAGGGGGCGCAGTTAATGAAAAACTGTTTTTT. V is TRBV19 and J is TRBJ1-4; TRBD1 agrees at 11 bases. The CDR3 sequence is 17 residues long. J was trimmed by 4 bases and V by 5 bases; bases with no gene match: 9. Per the germline V gene, CDR1 is LNHDA and CDR2 is SQIVND (reference sequence).

This chain connects TRBV6-5 to TRBJ1-5; 8 bases match TRBD1. The ends lost 7 bases at V and 4 bases at J; junction bases unmatched: 3. Germline CDR1 and CDR2: MNHEY and SVGAGI. The CDR3 spans 13 residues. DNA of the CDR3: TGTGCCAGCAAAGGACAGGGAAATCAGCCCCAGCATTTT. Protein: CASKGQGNQPQHF.